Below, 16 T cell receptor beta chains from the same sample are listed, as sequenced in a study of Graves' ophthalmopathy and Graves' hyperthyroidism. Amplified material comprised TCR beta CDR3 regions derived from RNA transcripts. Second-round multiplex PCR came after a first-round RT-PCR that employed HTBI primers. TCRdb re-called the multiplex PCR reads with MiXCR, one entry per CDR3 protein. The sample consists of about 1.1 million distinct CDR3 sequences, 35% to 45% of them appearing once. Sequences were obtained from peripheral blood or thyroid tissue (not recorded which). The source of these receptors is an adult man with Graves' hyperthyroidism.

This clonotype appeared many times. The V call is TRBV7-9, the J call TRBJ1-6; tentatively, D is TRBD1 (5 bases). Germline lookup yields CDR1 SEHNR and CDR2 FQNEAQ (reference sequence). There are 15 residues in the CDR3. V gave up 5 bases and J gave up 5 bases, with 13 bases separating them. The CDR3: CASSLRAVDNSPLHF. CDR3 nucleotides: TGTGCCAGCAGCCTCAGGGCCGTGGATAATTCACCCCTCCACTTT.

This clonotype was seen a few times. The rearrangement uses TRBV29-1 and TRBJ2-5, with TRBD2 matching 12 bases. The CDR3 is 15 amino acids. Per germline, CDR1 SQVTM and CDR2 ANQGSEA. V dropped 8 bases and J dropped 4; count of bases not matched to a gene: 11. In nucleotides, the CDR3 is TGCAGCTCCCGGCCGACTAGCGGGAGCGGAGAGACCCAGTACTTC. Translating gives CSSRPTSGSGETQYF.

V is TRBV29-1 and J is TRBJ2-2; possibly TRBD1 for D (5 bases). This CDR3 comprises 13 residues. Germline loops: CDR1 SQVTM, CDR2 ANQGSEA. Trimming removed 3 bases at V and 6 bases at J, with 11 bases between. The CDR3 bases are TGCAGCGTTGATACCGACAGTTCCGGGGAGCTGTTTTTT. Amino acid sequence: CSVDTDSSGELFF.

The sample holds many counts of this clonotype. The CDR3 nucleotides are TGTGCCAGCAGCTTAACAAAGCCCTACGAGCAGTACTTC. Protein product: CASSLTKPYEQYF. This chain joins TRBV11-2 and TRBJ2-7; D remains ambiguous. Per the germline V gene, CDR1 is SGHAT and CDR2 is FQNNGV. CDR3 length: 13 residues. V was pared by 2 bases and J by 2 bases, with 7 bases between.

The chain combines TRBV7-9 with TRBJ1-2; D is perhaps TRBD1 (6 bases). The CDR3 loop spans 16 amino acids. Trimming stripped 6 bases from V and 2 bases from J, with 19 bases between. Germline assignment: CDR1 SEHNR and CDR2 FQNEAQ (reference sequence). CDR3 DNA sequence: TGTGCCAGCAGTCCCTCGGCAGGGGCCGCCAACTATGGCTACACCTTC. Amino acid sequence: CASSPSAGAANYGYTF.

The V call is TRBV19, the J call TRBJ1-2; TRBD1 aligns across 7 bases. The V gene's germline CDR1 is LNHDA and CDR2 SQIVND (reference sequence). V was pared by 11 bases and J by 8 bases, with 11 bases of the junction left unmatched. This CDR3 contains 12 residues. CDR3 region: CAARAGGQGYTF. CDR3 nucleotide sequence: TGTGCCGCTAGGGCAGGGGGGCAAGGCTACACCTTC.

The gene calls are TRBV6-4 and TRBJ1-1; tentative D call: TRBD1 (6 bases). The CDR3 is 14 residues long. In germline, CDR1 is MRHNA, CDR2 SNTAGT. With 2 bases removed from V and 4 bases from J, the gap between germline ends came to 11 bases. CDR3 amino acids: CASSDDAGATEAFF. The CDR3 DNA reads TGTGCCAGCAGTGACGACGCGGGGGCCACTGAAGCTTTCTTT.

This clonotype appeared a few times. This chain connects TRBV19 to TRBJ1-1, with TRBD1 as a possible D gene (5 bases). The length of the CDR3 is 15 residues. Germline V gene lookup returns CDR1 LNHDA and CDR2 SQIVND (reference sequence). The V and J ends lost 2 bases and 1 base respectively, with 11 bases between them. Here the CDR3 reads CASSIQQGKNTEAFF. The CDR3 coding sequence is TGTGCCAGTAGTATACAGCAGGGCAAGAACACTGAAGCTTTCTTT.

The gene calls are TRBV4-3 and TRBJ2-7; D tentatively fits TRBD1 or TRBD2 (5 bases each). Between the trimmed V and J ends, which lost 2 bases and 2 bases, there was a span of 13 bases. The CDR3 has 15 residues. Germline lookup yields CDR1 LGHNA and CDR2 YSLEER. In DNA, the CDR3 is TGCGCCAGCAGCCAAAGCCGGGACCGACCCTACGAGCAGTACTTC. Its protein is CASSQSRDRPYEQYF.

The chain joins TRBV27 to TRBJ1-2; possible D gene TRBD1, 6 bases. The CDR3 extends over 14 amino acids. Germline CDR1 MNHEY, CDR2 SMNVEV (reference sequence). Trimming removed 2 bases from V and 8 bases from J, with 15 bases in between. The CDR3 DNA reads TGTGCCAGCAGTTTAGGGATCCGGGGGGGCGGCTACACCTTC. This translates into CASSLGIRGGGYTF.

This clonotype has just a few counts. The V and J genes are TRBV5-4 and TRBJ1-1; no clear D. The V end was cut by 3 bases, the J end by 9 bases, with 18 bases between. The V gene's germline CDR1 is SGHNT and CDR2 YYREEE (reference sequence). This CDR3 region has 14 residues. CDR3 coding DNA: TGTGCCAGCAGCTCGTCTCTCGATTATCGTAAAGCTTTCTTT. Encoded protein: CASSSSLDYRKAFF.

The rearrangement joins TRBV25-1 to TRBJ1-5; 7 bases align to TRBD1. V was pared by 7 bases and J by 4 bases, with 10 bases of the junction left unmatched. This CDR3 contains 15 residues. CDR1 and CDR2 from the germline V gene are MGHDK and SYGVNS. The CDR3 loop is CASTSGRGYNQPQHF. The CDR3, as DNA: TGTGCCAGCACCTCGGGCAGGGGGTATAATCAGCCCCAGCATTTT.

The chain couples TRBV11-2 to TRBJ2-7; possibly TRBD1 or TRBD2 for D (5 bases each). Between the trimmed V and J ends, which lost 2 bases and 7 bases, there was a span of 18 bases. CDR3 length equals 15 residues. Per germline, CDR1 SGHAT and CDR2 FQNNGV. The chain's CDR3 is CASSLTGALGMEQYF. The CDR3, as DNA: TGTGCCAGCAGCTTAACCGGGGCCCTAGGTATGGAGCAGTACTTC.

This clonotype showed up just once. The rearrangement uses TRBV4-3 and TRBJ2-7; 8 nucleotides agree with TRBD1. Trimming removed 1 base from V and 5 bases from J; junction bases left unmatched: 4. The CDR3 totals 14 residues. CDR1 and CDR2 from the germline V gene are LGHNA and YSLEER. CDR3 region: CASSQGQDRDEQYF. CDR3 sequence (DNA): TGCGCCAGCAGCCAAGGCCAGGACAGGGACGAGCAGTACTTC.

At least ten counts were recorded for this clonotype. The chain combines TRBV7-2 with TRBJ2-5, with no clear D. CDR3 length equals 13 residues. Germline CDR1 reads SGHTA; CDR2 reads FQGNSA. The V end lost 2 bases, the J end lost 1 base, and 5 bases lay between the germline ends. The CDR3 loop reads CASSLNLQETQYF. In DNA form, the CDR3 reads TGTGCCAGCAGCTTAAACCTCCAAGAGACCCAGTACTTC.

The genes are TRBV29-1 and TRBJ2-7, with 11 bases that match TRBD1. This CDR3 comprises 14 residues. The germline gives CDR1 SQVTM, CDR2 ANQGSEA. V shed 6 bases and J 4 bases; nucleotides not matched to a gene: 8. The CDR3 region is CSVVDRGRVYEQYF. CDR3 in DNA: TGCAGCGTCGTGGACAGGGGGCGCGTTTACGAGCAGTACTTC.